What follows is one T cell receptor (beta chain) and its context. Its target is unknown. This sample stems from a study of shared clonotypes between healthy human individuals. Study-wide results and caveats: In general, naive subsets displayed greater estimated richness than memory subsets did.

Deep was the level at which the assay was run. Per sorted-subset replicate PCR, input was roughly 220 ng DNA, representing around 30,000 T cell genomes. TCRdb's copy holds only in-frame clones and misses some; the assay was immunoSEQ multiplex PCR. The sample records fewer than 1.6 million clones, approximately 98.5% being singletons. The germline V gene encodes CDR1 SQVTM and CDR2 ANQGSEA. The CDR3 contains 16 residues. Trimming removed 3 bases at V and 2 bases at J, with 17 bases between. The receptor's source is a man younger than 45 in good health. This sequence joins TRBV29-1 and TRBJ2-1, with D perhaps matching TRBD1 or TRBD2 (5 bases each). What was sequenced was naive CD4+ T cells sorted from blood. Subset in this sample: CD45RA+ positively selected. The CDR3 sequence is CSVETGDGKTYNEQFF. CDR3 nucleotides: TGCAGCGTTGAGACTGGGGACGGGAAGACCTACAATGAGCAGTTCTTC.